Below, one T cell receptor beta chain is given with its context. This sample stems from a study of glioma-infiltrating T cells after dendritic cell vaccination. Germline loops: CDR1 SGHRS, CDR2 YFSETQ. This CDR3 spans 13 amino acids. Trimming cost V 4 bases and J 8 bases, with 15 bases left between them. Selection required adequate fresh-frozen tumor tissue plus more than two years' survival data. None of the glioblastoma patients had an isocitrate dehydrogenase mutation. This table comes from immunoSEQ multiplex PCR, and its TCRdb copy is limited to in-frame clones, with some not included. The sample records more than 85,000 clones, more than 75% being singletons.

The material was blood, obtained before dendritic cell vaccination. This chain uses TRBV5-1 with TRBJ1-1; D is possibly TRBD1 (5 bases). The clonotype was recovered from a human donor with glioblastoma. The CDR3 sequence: CASSGEDGGEAFF. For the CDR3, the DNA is TGCGCCAGCAGCGGAGAGGACGGGGGGGAAGCTTTCTTT.